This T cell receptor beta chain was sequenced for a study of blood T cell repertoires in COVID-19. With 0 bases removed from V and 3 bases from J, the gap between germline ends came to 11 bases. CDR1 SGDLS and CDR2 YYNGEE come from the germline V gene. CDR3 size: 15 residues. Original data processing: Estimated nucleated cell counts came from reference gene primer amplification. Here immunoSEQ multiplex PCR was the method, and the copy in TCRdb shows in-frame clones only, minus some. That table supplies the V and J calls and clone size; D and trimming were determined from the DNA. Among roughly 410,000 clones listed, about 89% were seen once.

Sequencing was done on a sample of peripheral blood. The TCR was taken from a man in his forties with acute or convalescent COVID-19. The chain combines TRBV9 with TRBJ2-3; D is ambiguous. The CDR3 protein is CASSVVSIGTDTQYF. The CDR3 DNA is TGTGCCAGCAGCGTAGTTTCTATCGGGACAGATACGCAGTATTTT.